A selection of T cell receptor beta chains follows, all from one sample in a study of chemoradiotherapy in HPV16-positive cancers. Profiled with immunoSEQ multiplex PCR; TCRdb holds only in-frame clones, not every one. The repertoire holds under 85,000 clones, with around nine tenths as singletons. Sequencing used blood, obtained from a patient who underwent chemoradiotherapy. The source of these receptors is a human donor with HPV-associated anogenital cancer. CDR3s leave out the opening cysteine and the closing phenylalanine or tryptophan. A D gene is named only where the DNA matches it firmly.

v_call,j_call,d_call,cdr3_aa
TRBV28,TRBJ1-2,-,ASSPAGGGYT
TRBV27,TRBJ1-1,-,ASSLTPHSTNTEAF
TRBV11-3,TRBJ2-2,-,ASSRRPDTGELF
TRBV5-6,TRBJ2-7,-,ASSALRDIGRREQY
TRBV5-1,TRBJ2-7,-,ASSLGEPYEQY
TRBV2,TRBJ2-7,-,ASNLQGPPDEQY
TRBV6-1,TRBJ2-7,-,ASSEGRSTDDEQY
TRBV11-2,TRBJ1-1,-,ASSLSGNTEAF
TRBV18,TRBJ2-1,TRBD2,ASSPGLAGYNEQF
TRBV2,TRBJ2-7,TRBD2,ASMELAGSSYEQY
TRBV5-5,TRBJ1-2,-,ASSLGGNYGYT
TRBV20-1,TRBJ2-5,-,SASMTRPQY
TRBV11-2,TRBJ2-7,-,ASSLDVTGFYEQY
TRBV6-6,TRBJ2-7,-,ASKNREPYEQY
TRBV27,TRBJ1-5,TRBD1,ASSLSQGGNQPQH
TRBV28,TRBJ1-5,-,ASSLRGDSNQPQH
TRBV4-1,TRBJ2-1,-,ASSQVWGTEQF
TRBV28,TRBJ2-3,TRBD2,ASSSIRVGTSGRS
TRBV7-8,TRBJ1-1,TRBD1,ASSTGQGSEAF
TRBV7-9,TRBJ2-5,TRBD2,ASSLRRRGGSWETQY
TRBV11-1,TRBJ1-2,-,ASSLGRGYGYT
TRBV18,TRBJ1-1,-,ASSPSGGMNTEAF
TRBV29-1,TRBJ2-1,-,SGESRGQF
TRBV6-1,TRBJ1-5,TRBD1,ASSTGQSNIQPQH
TRBV2,TRBJ2-5,-,ASEGGLEAGKETQY
TRBV30,TRBJ1-3,-,AWTSRERQNTIY
TRBV18,TRBJ2-7,TRBD1,ASSPGSGQNYEQY
TRBV29-1,TRBJ1-4,-,SVGESGAPNEKLF
TRBV30,TRBJ2-7,-,AWSEGGVSYEQY
TRBV30,TRBJ2-5,TRBD1,AWSQTGVVGETQY
TRBV28,TRBJ1-6,TRBD1,ASIDRGGSYNSPLH
TRBV28,TRBJ1-2,TRBD1,ASNTFIGTGALLDYGYT
TRBV30,TRBJ1-1,-,AWTGWTNTEAF
TRBV18,TRBJ2-5,-,ASSQMRASRGETQY
TRBV11-2,TRBJ2-3,-,ASSPQRGTDTQY
TRBV15,TRBJ2-5,-,ATSPRREQLQETQY
TRBV18,TRBJ1-6,-,ASSQNREGYNSPLH
TRBV6-6,TRBJ2-7,-,ASSYLHPGTPYEQY
TRBV5-4,TRBJ1-3,-,ASSLTVSGNTIY
TRBV28,TRBJ2-1,TRBD2,ASRISIAGGYNEQF
TRBV5-1,TRBJ2-7,TRBD1,ASRYNDRGIYEQY
TRBV5-4,TRBJ2-2,-,ASSLTGGRTGELF
TRBV5-1,TRBJ1-5,-,ASSPGGGNQPQH
TRBV2,TRBJ2-7,-,ASSDNRVAQY
TRBV5-5,TRBJ2-6,-,ASSPERGAGANVLT
TRBV28,TRBJ2-3,-,ASSRLGDTQY
TRBV9,TRBJ2-3,-,ASSEGTLRQY
TRBV28,TRBJ2-7,TRBD1,ASSLDRVRPSSYEQY
TRBV28,TRBJ2-6,TRBD2,ASREAPRYSGANVLT
TRBV14,TRBJ2-5,TRBD1,ASSQAGTDQETQY
TRBV6-1,TRBJ1-5,-,ASRDWENQPQH
TRBV6-6,TRBJ1-1,-,AIGRMNTEAF